The present TCR beta chain was sequenced within a study of shared clonotypes between healthy human individuals. Broader study findings: All-four-donor shared clonotypes had higher generation probabilities than non-shared clonotypes did.

This clone was observed a handful of times. Its antigen is not known. TCRdb's table, derived via immunoSEQ multiplex PCR, lists solely in-frame clones and lacks some. The sample has approximately 1.9 million clones; about 94% are singletons. The CDR3 consists of 13 residues. Trimming cost V 5 bases and J 8 bases, with 15 bases left between them. CDR1 SGHAT and CDR2 FQNNGV come from the germline V gene. CD45RO-negative, CCR7-selected cells formed the naive CD8 fraction, which excluded terminally differentiated effector memory CD45RA+ cells. Source material: naive CD8+ T cells from PBMCs. The sequence was collected from a man aged 18 to 30 in good health. Some clones in this sample may be carry-over from other donors' samples. V usage is TRBV11-2 and J usage is TRBJ1-2; D may be TRBD1 (6 bases). The CDR3 DNA reads as TGTGCCAGCAGCCCTCGGGGGCGGAAAGGCTACACCTTC. Protein sequence: CASSPRGRKGYTF.